This T cell receptor (beta chain) was recorded in a study of blood T cells in healthy people across ages. Turning to the study itself: Template switching caught about one barcoded beta molecule for each two T cells. Findings of the study overall: Percentage of naive T cells showed a strong correlation with TCR beta diversity. Whereas aged donors had fewer naive CD4+ cells, long-lived donors had more of them and higher diversity.

With a J-beta primer mix and a sample-barcoded 5' primer, a second PCR ran about 7 to 11 cycles. MiXCR, applied by TCRdb to the 5' RACE reads, yields one record per CDR3 protein. The repertoire holds under 2 million distinct CDR3 sequences, with roughly 30% as singletons. In its sample, this clonotype was seen many times. The antigen is undetermined. This CDR3 comprises 12 residues. Germline V gene data show CDR1 as LNHNV and CDR2 as YYDKDF (reference sequence). Trimming took off 3 bases at V and 11 bases at J, with 14 bases between the two ends. Source material: blood. This TCR was recovered from a woman in her 30s in good health. V is TRBV15 and J is TRBJ2-7, with D maybe TRBD2 (5 bases). The CDR3 DNA reads TGTGCCACCAGCAGCGACATAGGAGGAGAGTACTTC. Translating it yields CATSSDIGGEYF.